This T cell receptor beta chain stems from a study of a mutant IDH1 vaccine in newly diagnosed glioma. Study information: Sex among treated patients split roughly 60% male, roughly 40% female; mean age was roughly 40 years. Standard pretreatment was either radiotherapy, temozolomide, or, for most, radiochemotherapy with temozolomide.

The study, taken as a whole, reports: With respect to changes in top peripheral T cell clonotypes, pseudoprogression seemed unrelated.

The data were produced by immunoSEQ multiplex PCR, yet TCRdb's version contains in-frame clones alone and is incomplete. The sample lists 90,000 to 100,000 clones; roughly 90% were seen once. Time point noted: baseline, week 1 (first vaccination visit). Treatment: pre-vaccination baseline after standard-of-care therapy. Donors' newly diagnosed IDH1-mutant WHO grade 3 or 4 astrocytomas lacked nuclear ATRX. V trimming: 4 bases; J trimming: 2 bases; junction bases outside the gene matches: 10. The germline V gene encodes CDR1 SGDLS and CDR2 YYNGEE. The CDR3 is 17 amino acids. This clone was picked up one time. Its antigen is currently unknown.

The chain has TRBV9 and TRBJ2-1; 9 nucleotides match TRBD1. The receptor comes from a woman between 45 and 65 years old with glioma. The sequenced sample was PBMCs, obtained from a glioma patient treated with radiotherapy, temozolomide or both. The CDR3: CASSLTKGDRAYNEQFF. CDR3 coding DNA: TGTGCCAGCAGCCTCACGAAGGGGGACAGGGCCTACAATGAGCAGTTCTTC.